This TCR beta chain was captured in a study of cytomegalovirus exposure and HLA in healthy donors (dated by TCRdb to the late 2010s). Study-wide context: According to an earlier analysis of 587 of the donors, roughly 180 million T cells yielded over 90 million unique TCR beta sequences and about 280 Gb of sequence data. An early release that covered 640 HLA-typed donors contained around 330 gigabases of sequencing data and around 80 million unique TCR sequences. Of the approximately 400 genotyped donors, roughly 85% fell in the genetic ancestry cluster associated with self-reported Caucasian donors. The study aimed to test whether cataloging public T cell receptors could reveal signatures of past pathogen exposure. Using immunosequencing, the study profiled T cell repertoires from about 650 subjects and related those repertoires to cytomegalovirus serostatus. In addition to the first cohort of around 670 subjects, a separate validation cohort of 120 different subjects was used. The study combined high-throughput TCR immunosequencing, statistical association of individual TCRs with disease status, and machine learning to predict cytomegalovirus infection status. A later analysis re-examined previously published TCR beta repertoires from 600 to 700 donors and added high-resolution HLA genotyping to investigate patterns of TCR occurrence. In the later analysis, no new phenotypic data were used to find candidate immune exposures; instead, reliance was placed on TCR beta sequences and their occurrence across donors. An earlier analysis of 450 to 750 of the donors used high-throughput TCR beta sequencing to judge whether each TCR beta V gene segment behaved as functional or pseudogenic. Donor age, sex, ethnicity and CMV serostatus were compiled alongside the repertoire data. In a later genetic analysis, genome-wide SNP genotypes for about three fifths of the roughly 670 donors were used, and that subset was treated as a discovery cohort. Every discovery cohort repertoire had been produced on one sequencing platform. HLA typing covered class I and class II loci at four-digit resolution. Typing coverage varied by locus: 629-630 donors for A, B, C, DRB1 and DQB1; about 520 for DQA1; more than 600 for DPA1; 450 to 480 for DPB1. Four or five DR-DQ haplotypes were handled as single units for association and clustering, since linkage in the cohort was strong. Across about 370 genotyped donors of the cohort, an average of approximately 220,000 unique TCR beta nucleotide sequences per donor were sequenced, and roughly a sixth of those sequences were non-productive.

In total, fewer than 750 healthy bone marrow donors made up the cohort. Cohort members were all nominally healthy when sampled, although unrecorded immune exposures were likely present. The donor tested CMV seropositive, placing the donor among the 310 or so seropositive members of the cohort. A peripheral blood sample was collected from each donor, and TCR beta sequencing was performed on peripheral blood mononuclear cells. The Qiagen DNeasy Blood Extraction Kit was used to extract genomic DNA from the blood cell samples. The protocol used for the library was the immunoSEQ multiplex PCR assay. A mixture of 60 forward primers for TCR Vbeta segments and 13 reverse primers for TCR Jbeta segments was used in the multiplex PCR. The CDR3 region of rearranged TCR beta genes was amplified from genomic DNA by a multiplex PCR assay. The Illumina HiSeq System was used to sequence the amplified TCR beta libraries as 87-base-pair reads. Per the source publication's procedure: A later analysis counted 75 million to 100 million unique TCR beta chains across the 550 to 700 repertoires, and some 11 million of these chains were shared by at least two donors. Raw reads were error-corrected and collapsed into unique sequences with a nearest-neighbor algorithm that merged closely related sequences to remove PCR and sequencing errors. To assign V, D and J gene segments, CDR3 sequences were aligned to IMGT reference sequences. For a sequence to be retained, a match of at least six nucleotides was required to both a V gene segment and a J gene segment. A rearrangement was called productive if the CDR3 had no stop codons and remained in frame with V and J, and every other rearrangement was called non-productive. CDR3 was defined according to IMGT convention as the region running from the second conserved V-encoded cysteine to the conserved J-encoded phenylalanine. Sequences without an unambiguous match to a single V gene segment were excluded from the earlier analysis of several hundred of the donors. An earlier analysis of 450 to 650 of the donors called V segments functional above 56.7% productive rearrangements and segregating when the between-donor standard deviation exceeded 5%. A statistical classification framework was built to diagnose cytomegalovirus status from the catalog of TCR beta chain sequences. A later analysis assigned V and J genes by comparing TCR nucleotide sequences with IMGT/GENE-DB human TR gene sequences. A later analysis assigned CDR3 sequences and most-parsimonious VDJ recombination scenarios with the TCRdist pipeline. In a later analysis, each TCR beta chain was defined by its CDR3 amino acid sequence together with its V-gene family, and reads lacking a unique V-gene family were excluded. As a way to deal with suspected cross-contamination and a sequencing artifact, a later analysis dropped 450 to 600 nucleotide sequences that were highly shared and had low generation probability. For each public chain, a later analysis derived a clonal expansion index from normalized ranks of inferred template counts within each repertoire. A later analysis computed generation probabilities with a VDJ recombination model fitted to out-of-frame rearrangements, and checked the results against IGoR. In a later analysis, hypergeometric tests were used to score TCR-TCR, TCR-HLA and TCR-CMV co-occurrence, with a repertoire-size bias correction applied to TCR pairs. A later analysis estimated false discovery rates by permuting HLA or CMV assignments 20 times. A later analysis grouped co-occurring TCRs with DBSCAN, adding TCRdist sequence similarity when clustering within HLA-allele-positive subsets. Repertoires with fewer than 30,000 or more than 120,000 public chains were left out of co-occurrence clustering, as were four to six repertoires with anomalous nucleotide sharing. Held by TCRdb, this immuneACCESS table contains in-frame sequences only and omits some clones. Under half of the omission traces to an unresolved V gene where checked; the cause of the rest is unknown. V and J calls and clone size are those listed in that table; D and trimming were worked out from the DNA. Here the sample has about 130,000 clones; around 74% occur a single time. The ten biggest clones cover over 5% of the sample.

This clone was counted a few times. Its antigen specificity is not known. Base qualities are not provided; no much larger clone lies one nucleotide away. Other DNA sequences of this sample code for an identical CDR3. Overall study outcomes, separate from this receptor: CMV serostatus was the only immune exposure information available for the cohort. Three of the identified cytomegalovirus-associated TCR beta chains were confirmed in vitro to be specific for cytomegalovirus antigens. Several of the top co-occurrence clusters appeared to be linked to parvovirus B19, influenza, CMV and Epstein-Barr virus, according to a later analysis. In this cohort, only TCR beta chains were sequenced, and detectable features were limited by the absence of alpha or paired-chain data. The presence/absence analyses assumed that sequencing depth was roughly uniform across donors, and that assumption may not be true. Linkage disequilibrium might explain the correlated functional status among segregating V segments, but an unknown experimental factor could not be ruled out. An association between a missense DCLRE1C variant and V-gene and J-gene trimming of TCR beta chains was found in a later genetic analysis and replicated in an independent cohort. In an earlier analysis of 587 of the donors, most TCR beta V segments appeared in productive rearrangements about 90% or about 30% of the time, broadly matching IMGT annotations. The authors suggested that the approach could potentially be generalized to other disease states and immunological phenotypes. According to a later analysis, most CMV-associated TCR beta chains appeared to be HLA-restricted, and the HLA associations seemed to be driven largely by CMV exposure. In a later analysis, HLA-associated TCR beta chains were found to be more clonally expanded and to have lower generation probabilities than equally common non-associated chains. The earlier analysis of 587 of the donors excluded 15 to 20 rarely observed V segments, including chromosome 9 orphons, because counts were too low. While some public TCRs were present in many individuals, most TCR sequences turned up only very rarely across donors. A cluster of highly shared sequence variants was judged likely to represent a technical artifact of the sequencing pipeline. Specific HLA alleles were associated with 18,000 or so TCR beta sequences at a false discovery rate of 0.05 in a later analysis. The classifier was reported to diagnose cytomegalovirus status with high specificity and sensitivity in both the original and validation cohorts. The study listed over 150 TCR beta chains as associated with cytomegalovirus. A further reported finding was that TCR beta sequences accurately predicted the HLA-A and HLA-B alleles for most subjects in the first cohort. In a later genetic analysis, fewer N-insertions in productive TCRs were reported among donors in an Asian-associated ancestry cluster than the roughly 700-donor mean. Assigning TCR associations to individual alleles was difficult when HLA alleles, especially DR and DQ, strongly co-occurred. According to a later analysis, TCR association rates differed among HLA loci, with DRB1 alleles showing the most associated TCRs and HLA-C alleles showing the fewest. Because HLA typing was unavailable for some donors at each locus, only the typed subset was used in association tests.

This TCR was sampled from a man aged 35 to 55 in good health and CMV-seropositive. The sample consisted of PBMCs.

The sequence in DNA is TGTGCCAGCAGCTTGTCCGGGAGCACAGATACGCAGTATTTT. It is translated as CASSLSGSTDTQYF. The sequence links TRBV5-4 to TRBJ2-3, with the D gene too uncertain to name. The CDR3 goes from the cysteine to the phenylalanine over 14 residues. The kept DNA is CDR3 alone, 42 bases in frame from the first base. The germline V gene (reference sequence) yields SGHNT for CDR1 and YYREEE for CDR2. V is clipped by 1 base and J by 0 bases, and the sequence between their germline boundaries is 6 bases long.